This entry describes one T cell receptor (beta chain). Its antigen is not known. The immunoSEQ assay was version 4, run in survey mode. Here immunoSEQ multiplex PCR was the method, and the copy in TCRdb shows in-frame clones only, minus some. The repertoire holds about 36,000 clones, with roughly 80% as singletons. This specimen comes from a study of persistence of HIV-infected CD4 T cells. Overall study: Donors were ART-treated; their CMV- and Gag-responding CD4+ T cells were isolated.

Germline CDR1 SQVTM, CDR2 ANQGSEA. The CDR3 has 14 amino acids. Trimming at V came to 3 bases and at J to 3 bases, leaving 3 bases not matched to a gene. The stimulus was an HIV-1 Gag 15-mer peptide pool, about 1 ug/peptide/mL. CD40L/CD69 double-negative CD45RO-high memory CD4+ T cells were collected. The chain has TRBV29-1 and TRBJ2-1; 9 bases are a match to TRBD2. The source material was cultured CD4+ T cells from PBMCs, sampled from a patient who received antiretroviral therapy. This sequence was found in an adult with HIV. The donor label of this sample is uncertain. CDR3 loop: CSVDPSGVYNEQFF. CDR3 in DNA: TGCAGCGTTGATCCTAGCGGGGTCTACAATGAGCAGTTCTTC.